These 17 T cell receptor beta chains originate from one sample sequenced in a study of cytomegalovirus exposure and HLA in healthy donors. Here immunoSEQ multiplex PCR was the method, and the copy in TCRdb shows in-frame clones only, minus some. The sample contains 90,000 to 120,000 clones, approximately 96% of which appear only once. Sequencing was carried out using PBMCs. The receptors were sampled from a woman aged 18-29 years in good health and CMV-seronegative.

This sequence joins TRBV18 and TRBJ2-7, with D possibly TRBD2 on 6 matching bases. This CDR3 comprises 14 residues. CDR1 KGHSH and CDR2 LQKENI come from the germline V gene. Trimming removed 4 bases at V and 7 bases at J, with 17 bases between. The CDR3 sequence: CASSQSGRSWEQYF. The CDR3 region has the DNA TGTGCCAGCTCACAGTCAGGGAGGTCGTGGGAGCAGTACTTC.

This chain connects TRBV10-3 to TRBJ1-4, with 7 bases lining up with TRBD1. V shed 3 bases and J 2 bases; nucleotides not matched to a gene: 0. Germline values: CDR1 ENHRY, CDR2 SYGVKD. This CDR3 is 14 amino acids long. The CDR3 loop is CAISEQGTNEKLFF. The DNA of the CDR3 is TGTGCCATCAGTGAACAGGGGACTAATGAAAAACTGTTTTTT.

The chain employs TRBV19 and TRBJ2-3, with a tentative D call TRBD2 (6 bases). The germline CDR1 and CDR2 sequences are LNHDA and SQIVND (reference sequence). CDR3 length equals 15 residues. Trimming shortened V by 7 bases and J by 0 bases, and 14 bases separated the two germline ends. The CDR3 is CASTPAGRSTDTQYF. CDR3 DNA sequence: TGTGCCAGTACCCCCGCGGGAAGAAGCACAGATACGCAGTATTTT.

The rearrangement uses TRBV4-1 and TRBJ2-5; TRBD2 aligns across 15 bases. Unmatched junction bases numbered 8, after V lost 1 base and J lost 5 bases. Germline V gives CDR1 MGHRA, CDR2 YSYEKL. This CDR3 has 18 residues. The CDR3 DNA follows: TGCGCCAGCAGCCAAGTAGGACTAGCGGGGGGGCTAAGGGAGACCCAGTACTTC. Its translation is CASSQVGLAGGLRETQYF.

The chain joins TRBV6-1 to TRBJ1-3; D is uncertain. Germline lookup yields CDR1 MNHNS and CDR2 SASEGT. V gave up 10 bases and J gave up 1 base, with 14 bases separating them. The CDR3 totals 14 residues. This CDR3 is CAISGRSSGNTIYF. For the CDR3, the DNA is TGTGCCATCTCCGGGAGGTCGTCTGGAAACACCATATATTTT.

The chain combines TRBV6-5 with TRBJ1-1; D gene ambiguous. The length of the CDR3 is 13 residues. CDR1 MNHEY and CDR2 SVGAGI come from the germline V gene. The V end was cut by 5 bases, the J end by 2 bases, with 9 bases between. CDR3 DNA sequence: TGTGCCAGCAGTCTCTCAACTAACACTGAAGCTTTCTTT. Amino acid sequence: CASSLSTNTEAFF.

The genes are TRBV7-2 and TRBJ2-5, with 10 bases matching TRBD2. V was pared by 5 bases and J by 3 bases, with 6 bases of the junction left unmatched. Germline V CDR1 and CDR2: SGHTA, FQGNSA. The CDR3 is 15 amino acids. The DNA of the CDR3 is TGTGCCAGCAGCCCCGGGCTAGCGGGGGAAGAGACCCAGTACTTC. It codes for CASSPGLAGEETQYF. Full variable domain (remainder filled in from reference TRBV7-2 and TRBJ2-5): GAGVSQSPSNKVTEKGKDVELRCDPISGHTALYWYRQSLGQGLEFLIYFQGNSAPDKSGLPSDRFSAERTGGSVSTLTIQRTQQEDSAVYLCASSPGLAGEETQYFGPGTRLLVL.

The rearrangement uses TRBV27 and TRBJ2-6; D might be TRBD1 (6 bases). Trimming pared 5 bases from V and 1 base from J, leaving 12 bases between. This CDR3 contains 16 residues. Germline V gene data show CDR1 as MNHEY and CDR2 as SMNVEV (reference sequence). This CDR3 reads CASSGQYLSGANVLTF. CDR3 nucleotides: TGTGCCAGCAGTGGACAGTACCTATCTGGGGCCAACGTCCTGACTTTC.

The genes are TRBV19 and TRBJ1-1; D gene unclear. The germline V gene has CDR1 LNHDA and CDR2 SQIVND (reference sequence). The V and J ends lost 3 bases and 11 bases respectively, with 16 bases between them. This CDR3 is built from 13 residues. The chain's CDR3 is CASSMGGFLSAFF. The CDR3 DNA reads TGTGCCAGTAGTATGGGAGGGTTCCTGAGTGCTTTCTTT.

V and J are TRBV19 and TRBJ1-2; 8 bases map to TRBD1. In germline, CDR1 is LNHDA, CDR2 SQIVND (reference sequence). V gave up 5 bases and J gave up 4 bases; unmatched junction bases: 9. There are 15 residues in the CDR3. CDR3 bases: TGTGCCAGTAGTGTCGAACGGACAGGGACCTATGGCTACACCTTC. This translates into CASSVERTGTYGYTF.

This chain links TRBV7-3 with TRBJ2-5; D not certain. V was shortened by 2 bases and J by 3 bases, with 13 bases between the two germline ends. Per germline, CDR1 SGHTA and CDR2 FQGTGA. There are 15 residues in the CDR3. The CDR3 sequence is CASSLGWATEETQYF. The CDR3 DNA sequence: TGTGCCAGCAGCTTAGGTTGGGCTACGGAAGAGACCCAGTACTTC.

The chain combines TRBV9 with TRBJ2-3, with TRBD1 matching 7 bases. Germline CDR1 reads SGDLS; CDR2 reads YYNGEE. V lost 4 bases and J lost 5; bases outside the gene matches: 4. CDR3 length: 13 residues. Here the CDR3 reads CASSKAGGDTQYF. CDR3 in DNA: TGTGCCAGCAGCAAGGCAGGGGGAGATACGCAGTATTTT.

This chain connects TRBV11-2 to TRBJ1-4; D remains unclear. Trimming took 3 bases from V and 5 from J, leaving 10 bases between them. The CDR3 sequence is 14 residues long. From germline, CDR1 is SGHAT and CDR2 FQNNGV. The CDR3 DNA follows: TGTGCCAGCAGCTTTCGGCAGGCAAATGAAAAACTGTTTTTT. Its translation is CASSFRQANEKLFF.

This chain uses TRBV6-6 with TRBJ1-2; maybe TRBD1 (6 bases). The CDR3 totals 15 residues. CDR1 and CDR2 (germline): MNHNY, SVGAGI (reference sequence). V shed 6 bases and J shed 6 bases, with 20 bases lying between them. In DNA form, the CDR3 reads TGTGCCAGCAGGGGACGGGACAAAGGCGAGGATGGCTACACCTTC. Translating gives CASRGRDKGEDGYTF.

In DNA form, the CDR3 reads TGCGCCAGCAGCTTGGCCGTTCAGGGGAACATTCAGTACTTC. Protein sequence: CASSLAVQGNIQYF. The genes are TRBV5-1 and TRBJ2-4; a weak D match, TRBD1 (6 bases). Germline V CDR1 and CDR2: SGHRS, YFSETQ. This CDR3 is built from 14 residues. Trimming left V 0 bases short and J 7 bases short, with 11 bases between.

The chain recombines TRBV6-1 with TRBJ1-1, with TRBD1 matching 7 bases. This CDR3 spans 14 amino acids. The junction had 12 bases not matched to a gene; V was cut back by 6 bases and J by 8 bases. CDR1 and CDR2 from the germline V gene are MNHNS and SASEGT. CDR3 residues: CASRVKDGTAEAFF. CDR3 in DNA: TGTGCCAGCAGGGTTAAAGACGGGACAGCCGAAGCTTTCTTT.

This chain connects TRBV7-2 to TRBJ1-2; D unclear. CDR3 length: 15 amino acids. The germline CDR1 and CDR2 sequences are SGHTA and FQGNSA. V was shortened by 5 bases and J by 2 bases, with 15 bases between the two germline ends. The CDR3 region is CASSPAGPANYGYTF. The CDR3 DNA follows: TGTGCCAGCAGCCCCGCAGGCCCGGCAAACTATGGCTACACCTTC.